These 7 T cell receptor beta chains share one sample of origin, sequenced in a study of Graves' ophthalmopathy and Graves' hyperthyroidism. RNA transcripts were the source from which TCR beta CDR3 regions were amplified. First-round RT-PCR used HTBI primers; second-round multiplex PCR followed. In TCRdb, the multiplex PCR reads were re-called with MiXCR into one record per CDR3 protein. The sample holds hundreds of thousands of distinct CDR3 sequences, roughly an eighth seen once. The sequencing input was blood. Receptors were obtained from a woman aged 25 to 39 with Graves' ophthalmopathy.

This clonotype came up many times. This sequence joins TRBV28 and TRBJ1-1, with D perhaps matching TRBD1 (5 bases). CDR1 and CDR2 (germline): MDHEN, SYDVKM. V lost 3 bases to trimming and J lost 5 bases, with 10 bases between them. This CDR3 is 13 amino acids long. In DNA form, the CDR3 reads TGTGCCAGCAGTTTTAACTGGGGGACTGAAGCTTTCTTT. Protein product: CASSFNWGTEAFF.

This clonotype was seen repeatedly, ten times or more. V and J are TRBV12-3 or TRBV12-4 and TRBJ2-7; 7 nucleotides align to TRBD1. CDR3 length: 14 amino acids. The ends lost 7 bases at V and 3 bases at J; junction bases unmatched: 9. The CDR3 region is CASTNRDSLYEQYF. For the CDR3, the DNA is TGTGCCAGCACCAACCGGGACAGCCTCTACGAGCAGTACTTC.

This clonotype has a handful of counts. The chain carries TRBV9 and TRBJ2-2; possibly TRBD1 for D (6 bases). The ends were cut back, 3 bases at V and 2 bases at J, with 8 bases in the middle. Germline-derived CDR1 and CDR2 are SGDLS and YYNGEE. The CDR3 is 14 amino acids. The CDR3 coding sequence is TGTGCCAGCAGCGAAGGGGGAAACACCGGGGAGCTGTTTTTT. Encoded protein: CASSEGGNTGELFF.

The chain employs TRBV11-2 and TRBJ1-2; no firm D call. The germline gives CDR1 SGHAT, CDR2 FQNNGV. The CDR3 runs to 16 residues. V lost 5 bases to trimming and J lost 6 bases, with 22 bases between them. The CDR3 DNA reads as TGTGCCAGCAGCCCGACCCTATATCGGGGAAGGAATGGCTACACCTTC. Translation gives CASSPTLYRGRNGYTF.

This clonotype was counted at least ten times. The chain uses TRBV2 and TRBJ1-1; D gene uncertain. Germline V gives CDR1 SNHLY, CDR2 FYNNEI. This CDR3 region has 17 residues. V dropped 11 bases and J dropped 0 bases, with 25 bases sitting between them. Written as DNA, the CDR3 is TGTGCCCCCCACCCCCGGTCCAGGAAAATAATGAACACTGAAGCTTTCTTT. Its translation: CAPHPRSRKIMNTEAFF.

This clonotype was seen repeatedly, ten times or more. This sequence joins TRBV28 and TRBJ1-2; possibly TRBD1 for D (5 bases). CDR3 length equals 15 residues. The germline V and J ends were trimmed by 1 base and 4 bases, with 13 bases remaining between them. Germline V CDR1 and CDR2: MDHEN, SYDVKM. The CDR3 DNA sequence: TGTGCCAGCAGTTTATTGGAGGGGCTGTTCTATGGCTACACCTTC. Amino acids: CASSLLEGLFYGYTF.

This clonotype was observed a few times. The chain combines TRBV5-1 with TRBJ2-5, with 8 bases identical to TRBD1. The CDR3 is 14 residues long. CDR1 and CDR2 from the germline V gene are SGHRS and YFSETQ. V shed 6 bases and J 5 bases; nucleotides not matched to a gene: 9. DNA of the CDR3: TGCGCCAGCACCCTTTCAGGGGGCACTGAGACCCAGTACTTC. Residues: CASTLSGGTETQYF.